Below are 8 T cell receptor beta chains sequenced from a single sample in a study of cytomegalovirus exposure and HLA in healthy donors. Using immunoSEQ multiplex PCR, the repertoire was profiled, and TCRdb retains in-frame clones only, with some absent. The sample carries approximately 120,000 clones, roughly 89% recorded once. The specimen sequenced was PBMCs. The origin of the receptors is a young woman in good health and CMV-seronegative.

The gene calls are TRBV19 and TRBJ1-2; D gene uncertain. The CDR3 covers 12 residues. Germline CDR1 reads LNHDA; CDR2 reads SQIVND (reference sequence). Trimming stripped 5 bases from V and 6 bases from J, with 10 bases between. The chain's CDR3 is CASSPRRDGYTF. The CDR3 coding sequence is TGTGCCAGTAGTCCCCGACGGGATGGCTACACCTTC. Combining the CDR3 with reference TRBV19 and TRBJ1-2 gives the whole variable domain DGGITQSPKYLFRKEGQNVTLSCEQNLNHDAMYWYRQDPGQGLRLIYYSQIVNDFQKGDIAEGYSVSREKKESFPLTVTSAQKNPTAFYLCASSPRRDGYTFGSGTRLTVV.

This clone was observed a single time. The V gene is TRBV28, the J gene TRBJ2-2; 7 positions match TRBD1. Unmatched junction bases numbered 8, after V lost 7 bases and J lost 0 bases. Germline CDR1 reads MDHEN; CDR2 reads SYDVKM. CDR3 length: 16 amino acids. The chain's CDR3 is CASTSDDRANTGELFF. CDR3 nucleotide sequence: TGTGCCAGCACCTCCGACGACAGGGCGAACACCGGGGAGCTGTTTTTT.

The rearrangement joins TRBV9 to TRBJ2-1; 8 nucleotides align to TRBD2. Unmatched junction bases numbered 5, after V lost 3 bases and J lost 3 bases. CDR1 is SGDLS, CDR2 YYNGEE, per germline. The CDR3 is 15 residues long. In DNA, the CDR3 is TGTGCCAGCAGCGCAAGCGGGAGCTACTACAATGAGCAGTTCTTC. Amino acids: CASSASGSYYNEQFF.

DNA of the CDR3: TGTGCCAGCACCCAGGGGGCGGTGAGCTCCTACGAGCAGTACTTC. Translated: CASTQGAVSSYEQYF. The V gene is TRBV7-9, the J gene TRBJ2-7, with 8 bases aligning to TRBD1. After removal of 7 bases from V and 0 bases from J, the junction contained 8 bases not matched to a gene. Germline V gives CDR1 SEHNR, CDR2 FQNEAQ (reference sequence). CDR3 length: 15 amino acids.

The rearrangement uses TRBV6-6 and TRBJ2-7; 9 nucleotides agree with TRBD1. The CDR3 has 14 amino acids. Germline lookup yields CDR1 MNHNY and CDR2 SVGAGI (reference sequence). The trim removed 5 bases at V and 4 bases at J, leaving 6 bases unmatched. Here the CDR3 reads CASSPGQGKYEQYF. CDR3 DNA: TGTGCCAGCAGTCCGGGACAGGGTAAATACGAGCAGTACTTC.

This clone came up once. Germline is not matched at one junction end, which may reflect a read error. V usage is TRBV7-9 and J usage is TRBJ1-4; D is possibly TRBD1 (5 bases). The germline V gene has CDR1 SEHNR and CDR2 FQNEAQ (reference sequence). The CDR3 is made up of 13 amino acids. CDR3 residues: CASSLNSMGLSVF. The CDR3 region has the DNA TGTGCCAGCAGCTTAAACTCTATGGGGCTATCGGTTTTT.

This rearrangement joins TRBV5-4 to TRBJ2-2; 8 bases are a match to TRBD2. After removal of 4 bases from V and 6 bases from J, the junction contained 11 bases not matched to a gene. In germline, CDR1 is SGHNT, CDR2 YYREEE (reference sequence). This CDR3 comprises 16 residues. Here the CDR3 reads CASSPPGSGKAGELFF. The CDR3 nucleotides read TGTGCCAGCAGCCCGCCGGGTAGCGGGAAAGCCGGGGAGCTGTTTTTT.

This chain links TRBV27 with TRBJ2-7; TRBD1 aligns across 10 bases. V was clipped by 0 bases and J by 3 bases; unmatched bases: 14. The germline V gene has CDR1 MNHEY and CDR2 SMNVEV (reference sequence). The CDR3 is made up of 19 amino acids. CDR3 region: CASSLSGTGVVDGDYEQYF. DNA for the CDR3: TGTGCCAGCAGTTTATCCGGGACAGGGGTAGTGGACGGGGACTACGAGCAGTACTTC.